A single sample gave rise to the 5 T cell receptor beta chains below, sequenced in a study of T cells after yellow fever vaccination. TCRdb re-called the 5' RACE reads through MiXCR, storing one row per CDR3 protein. The sample lists 450,000 to 600,000 distinct CDR3 sequences; approximately 13% were seen once. The specimen comprised PBMCs, sampled on the day of the yellow fever booster vaccination. The receptors stem from a man aged 30 to 39 who received the YFV17D yellow fever vaccine.

This clonotype was detected only a few times. DNA of the CDR3: TGTGCCAGCAGTTCTATAATGACGGGAGGGCCGGAGGATGAGCAGTTCTTC. Protein sequence: CASSSIMTGGPEDEQFF. The chain combines TRBV6-5 with TRBJ2-1; 8 bases are shared with TRBD2. The CDR3 length is 17 residues. Germline V gene sequence: CDR1 MNHEY, CDR2 SVGAGI. The J segment lost 8 bases and the V segment lost 4 bases, leaving 16 bases of the junction unmatched.

This clonotype showed up many times. J is TRBJ2-1 and V is TRBV5-1; D remains ambiguous. Per germline, CDR1 SGHRS and CDR2 YFSETQ. With 0 bases removed from V and 13 bases from J, the gap between germline ends came to 11 bases. CDR3 length: 12 residues. The CDR3, as DNA: TGCGCCAGCAGCTTGGAGTCCGATATCCAGTTCTTC. Its translation is CASSLESDIQFF.

The rearrangement joins TRBV27 to TRBJ2-7; TRBD2 aligns across 10 bases. The CDR3 has 14 residues. The germline V gene has CDR1 MNHEY and CDR2 SMNVEV (reference sequence). V was pared by 5 bases and J by 3 bases, with 4 bases of the junction left unmatched. The CDR3 nucleotides read TGTGCCAGCAGTATAGCGGGAGGTCACTACGAGCAGTACTTC. Protein sequence: CASSIAGGHYEQYF.

The V and J genes are TRBV19 and TRBJ2-2, with 8 bases aligning to TRBD1. V shed 5 bases and J 6 bases; nucleotides not matched to a gene: 5. In germline, CDR1 is LNHDA, CDR2 SQIVND (reference sequence). This CDR3 is 14 amino acids long. CDR3 DNA: TGTGCCAGTAGTGCGGGACAGGAAGCCGGGGAGCTGTTTTTT. Protein product: CASSAGQEAGELFF.

A few counts support this clonotype. The chain carries TRBV28 and TRBJ1-1; TRBD1 might be the D (5 bases). This CDR3 is 16 amino acids long. Germline CDR1 MDHEN, CDR2 SYDVKM. Trimming took 10 bases from V and 5 from J, leaving 26 bases between them. CDR3 DNA: TGTGCCATCATGCCCGTGGGGCGCGTTCCGTGGACTGAAGCTTTCTTT. Amino acids: CAIMPVGRVPWTEAFF. Filled out from reference TRBV28 and TRBJ1-1, the complete variable domain reads DVKVTQSSRYLVKRTGEKVFLECVQDMDHENMFWYRQDPGLGLRLIYFSYDVKMKEKGDIPEGYSVSREKKERFSLILESASTNQTSMYLCAIMPVGRVPWTEAFFGQGTRLTVV.